This TCR beta chain appears in the sequencing data of a study of blood T cell repertoires in COVID-19. Study at large: The United States, Italy and Spain provided the acute and convalescent COVID-19 samples.

The assay was immunoSEQ multiplex PCR, and TCRdb's table has in-frame clones only and misses some. The sample carries approximately 150,000 clones, approximately 82% recorded once. Per germline, CDR1 SGHDT and CDR2 YYEEEE. This CDR3 contains 15 residues. V was pared by 1 base and J by 2 bases, with 6 bases of the junction left unmatched. This TCR derives from a human donor in a cohort sampled during active COVID-19. Sequenced: peripheral blood. This chain links TRBV5-6 with TRBJ2-7, with 7 bases identical to TRBD1. The CDR3 coding sequence is TGTGCCAGCAGCTTGCAGGGGGTCCCCACCTACGAGCAGTACTTC. This translates into CASSLQGVPTYEQYF.